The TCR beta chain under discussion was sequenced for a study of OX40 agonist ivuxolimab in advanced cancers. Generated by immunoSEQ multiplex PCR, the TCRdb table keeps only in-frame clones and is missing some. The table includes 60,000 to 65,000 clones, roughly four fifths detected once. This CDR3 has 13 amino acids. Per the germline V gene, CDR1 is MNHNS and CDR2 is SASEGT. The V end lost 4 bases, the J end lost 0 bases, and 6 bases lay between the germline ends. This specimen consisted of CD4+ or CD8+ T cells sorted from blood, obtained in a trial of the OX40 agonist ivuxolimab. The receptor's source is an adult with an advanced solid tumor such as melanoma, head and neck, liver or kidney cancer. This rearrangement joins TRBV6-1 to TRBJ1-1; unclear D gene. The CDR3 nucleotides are TGTGCCAGCAGTGCGCGAATGAACACTGAAGCTTTCTTT. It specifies CASSARMNTEAFF.